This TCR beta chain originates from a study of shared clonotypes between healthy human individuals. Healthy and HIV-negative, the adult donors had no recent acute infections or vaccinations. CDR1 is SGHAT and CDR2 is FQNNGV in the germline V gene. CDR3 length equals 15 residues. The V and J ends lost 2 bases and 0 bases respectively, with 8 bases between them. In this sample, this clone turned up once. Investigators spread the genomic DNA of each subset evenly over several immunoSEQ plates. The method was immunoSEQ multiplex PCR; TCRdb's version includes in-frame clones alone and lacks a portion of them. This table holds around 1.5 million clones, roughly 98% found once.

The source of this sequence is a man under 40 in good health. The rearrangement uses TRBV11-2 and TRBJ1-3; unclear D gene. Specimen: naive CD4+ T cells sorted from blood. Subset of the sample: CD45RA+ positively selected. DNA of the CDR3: TGTGCCAGCAGCTTAACAGTGAGCTCTGGAAACACCATATATTTT. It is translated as CASSLTVSSGNTIYF. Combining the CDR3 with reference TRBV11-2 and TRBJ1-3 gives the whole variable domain EAGVAQSPRYKIIEKRQSVAFWCNPISGHATLYWYQQILGQGPKLLIQFQNNGVVDDSQLPKDRFSAERLKGVDSTLKIQPAKLEDSAVYLCASSLTVSSGNTIYFGEGSWLTVV.